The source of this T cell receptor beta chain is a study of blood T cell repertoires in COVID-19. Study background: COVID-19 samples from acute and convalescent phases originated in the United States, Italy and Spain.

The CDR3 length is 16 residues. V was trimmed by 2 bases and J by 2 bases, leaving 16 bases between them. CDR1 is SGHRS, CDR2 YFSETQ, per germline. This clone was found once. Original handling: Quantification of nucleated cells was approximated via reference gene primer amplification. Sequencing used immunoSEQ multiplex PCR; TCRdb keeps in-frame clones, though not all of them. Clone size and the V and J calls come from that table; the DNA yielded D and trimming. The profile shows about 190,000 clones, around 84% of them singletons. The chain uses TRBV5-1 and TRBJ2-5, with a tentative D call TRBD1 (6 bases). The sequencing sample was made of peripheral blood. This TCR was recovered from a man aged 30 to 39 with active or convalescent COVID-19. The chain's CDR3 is CASSFRPGVGQETQYF. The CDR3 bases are TGCGCCAGCAGCTTTAGGCCAGGGGTAGGGCAAGAGACCCAGTACTTC. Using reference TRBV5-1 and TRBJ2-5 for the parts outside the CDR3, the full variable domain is KAGVTQTPRYLIKTRGQQVTLSCSPISGHRSVSWYQQTPGQGLQFLFEYFSETQRNKGNFPGRFSGRQFSNSRSEMNVSTLELGDSALYLCASSFRPGVGQETQYFGPGTRLLVL.